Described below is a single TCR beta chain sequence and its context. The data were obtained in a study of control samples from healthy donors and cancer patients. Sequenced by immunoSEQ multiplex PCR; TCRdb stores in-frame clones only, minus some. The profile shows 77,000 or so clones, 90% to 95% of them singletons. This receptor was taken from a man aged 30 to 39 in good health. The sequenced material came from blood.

CDR3 in amino acids: CASSSGSELIISYEQYF. CDR3 nucleotides: TGCGCCAGCAGCTCAGGGTCCGAGCTGATTATCTCCTACGAGCAGTACTTC. The V and J genes are TRBV5-1 and TRBJ2-7; possibly TRBD1 for D (5 bases). V shed 3 bases and J shed 0 bases, with 19 bases lying between them. Germline V gives CDR1 SGHRS, CDR2 YFSETQ. The CDR3 totals 17 residues.